The rows below give T cell receptor beta chains drawn from one sample of a study of T cell responses to AZD1222 COVID-19 vaccine. Profiled with immunoSEQ multiplex PCR; TCRdb holds only in-frame clones, not every one. The table has more than 100,000 clones, roughly 88% seen once; the top ten hold about 6%. Source: peripheral blood, taken on day 0 of AZD1222 vaccination. The receptors shown here come from an adult in good health. The CDR3 runs from the conserved cysteine through the conserved F or W.

TRBV28	CASLRQAGSYEQYF
TRBV24-1	CATSDSRITDTQYF
TRBV7-2	CASSDRGGQPQHF
TRBV29-1	CSVGTGHQPQHF
TRBV5-6	CASSGGTDGFSSYEQYF
TRBV4-1	CASSQAPTSSGNTIYF
TRBV6-5	CASRRGLSYEQYF
TRBV10-2	CASSTGEGSETQYF
TRBV24-1	CATSTGTGNSNVLTF
TRBV11-2	CASSPNTGELFF
TRBV2	CASSGTGSNQPQHF
TRBV28	CASRDQGAQPQHF
TRBV7-6	CASSLAPTVARGVEGQPQHF
TRBV11-2	CASSTDRGYGYTF
TRBV7-8	CASSPPGARYGYTF
TRBV6-4	CASTRFGTLDYGYTF
TRBV6-6	CASSYPLGTGDEKLFF
TRBV3-1/TRBV3-2	CASSQVNPDRGEYEQYF
TRBV9	CASSAPGGTGGIQYF
TRBV5-1	CASSPTRNTGELFF
TRBV5-1	CASSPVGFTYEQYF
TRBV21-1	CASSKHYEQYF
TRBV11-3	CAGRRHRGICGYTF
TRBV11-3	CASTRGWPGVANTEAFF
TRBV7-9	CASSPPGRGFWYF
TRBV5-4	CASSFPYQETQYF
TRBV9	CASSVGDRGRTIYF
TRBV7-6	CASSPFLGGGYNEQFF
TRBV7-2	CASSPRTSGDRDEQFF
TRBV10-2	CASSEGYSNQPQHF
TRBV2	CASHQDRGEQYF
TRBV28	CASRQPGQGRDYGYTF
TRBV11-1	CASSIGTGGPINEQFF
TRBV10-3	CAISESSGGIAKNIQYF
TRBV12-3/TRBV12-4	CASSYSGGELFF
TRBV5-6	CASTFGGGLDYGYTF
TRBV27	CASSLSRGARYEQYF
TRBV5-8	CASKPLGLAGGSSYNEQFF
TRBV28	CASSRRGDRGYTF
TRBV11-2	CASSSVAGYYNEQFF
TRBV5-1	CASSSPGTDTQYF
TRBV6-5	CASSYSLGYTDTQYF